A selection of T cell receptor beta chains follows, all from one sample in a study of Ad26.COV2.S vaccination and SARS-CoV-2 variants. TCRdb's copy holds only in-frame clones and misses some; the assay was immunoSEQ multiplex PCR. Of fewer than 500,000 clones listed, roughly nine tenths are singletons. The sequencing here drew on peripheral blood, taken in a trial of Ad26.COV2.S vaccine versus placebo. These receptors all come from a person aged 18 to 59 who received the Ad26.COV2.S COVID-19 vaccine or a placebo. CDR3s include the opening cysteine and the closing phenylalanine or tryptophan. A D gene is named only where the DNA matches it firmly. Not every row has a clone size; where given, it reads once, few, many or a size class.

CDR3 protein,CDR3 DNA,CDR3 length,D gene,V gene,J gene,clone size
CASSQAVGSGSYGTDTQYF,TGTGCCAGCAGCCAAGCGGTGGGTAGCGGGAGCTACGGCACAGATACGCAGTATTTT,19,TRBD2,TRBV3-1/TRBV3-2,TRBJ2-3,.
CATSRDTRAGELFF,TGTGCCACCAGCAGAGATACCAGGGCCGGGGAGCTGTTTTTT,14,.,TRBV15,TRBJ2-2,.
CASSAGSPRAADAF,TGTGCCAGCAGTGCGGGTAGCCCCCGGGCGGCTGACGCCTTC,14,.,TRBV9,TRBJ1-2,.
CASSQVQGVFDTEAFF,TGTGCCAGCTCCCAGGTACAGGGGGTTTTTGACACTGAAGCTTTCTTT,16,TRBD1,TRBV18,TRBJ1-1,.
CASSPDSDLNTEAFF,TGCGCCAGCAGCCCCGACTCGGACCTGAACACTGAAGCTTTCTTT,15,.,TRBV4-1,TRBJ1-1,once
CASSPQESEYTEAFF,TGCGCCAGCAGCCCGCAAGAATCGGAGTACACTGAAGCTTTCTTT,15,.,TRBV4-3,TRBJ1-1,.
CASSPQGTVNTEAFF,TGTGCCAGCAGCCCCCAGGGGACAGTTAACACTGAAGCTTTCTTT,15,TRBD1,TRBV7-2,TRBJ1-1,.
CASSQGAIYGYTF,TGTGCCAGCAGCCAAGGGGCCATCTATGGCTACACCTTC,13,.,TRBV14,TRBJ1-2,.
CASSSTGSTEAFF,TGTGCCAGCAGTTCCACAGGGTCAACTGAAGCTTTCTTT,13,.,TRBV12-3/TRBV12-4,TRBJ1-1,.
CASSYDIGRAETEQFF,TGTGCCAGCAGTTACGATATCGGGAGGGCCGAGACTGAGCAGTTCTTC,16,TRBD2,TRBV6-5,TRBJ2-1,.
CASGGLAGGPGTDTQYF,TGCGCCAGCGGGGGACTAGCGGGAGGGCCGGGCACAGATACGCAGTATTTT,17,TRBD2,TRBV5-1,TRBJ2-3,.
CASSLEQGRLHQPQHF,TGTGCCAGCAGCTTAGAGCAGGGACGATTACATCAGCCCCAGCATTTT,16,.,TRBV7-8,TRBJ1-5,.
CASSQDGGRTGTQYF,TGCGCCAGCAGCCAAGATGGGGGTAGAACGGGGACCCAGTACTTC,15,.,TRBV4-1,TRBJ2-5,.
CASSTTGRENYGYTF,TGTGCCAGCAGTACGACAGGTCGAGAAAACTATGGCTACACCTTC,15,.,TRBV6-2/TRBV6-3,TRBJ1-2,.
CATSRPSPTGNYGYTF,TGTGCCACCAGCAGACCATCGCCTACAGGGAACTATGGCTACACCTTC,16,.,TRBV15,TRBJ1-2,.
CASTMGPIHQETQYF,TGCGCCAGCACTATGGGACCGATACACCAAGAGACCCAGTACTTC,15,.,TRBV5-1,TRBJ2-5,.
CASSLGPGDEQYF,TGTGCCAGCAGCTTAGGACCAGGGGACGAGCAGTACTTC,13,.,TRBV7-2,TRBJ2-7,once
CASSLVWGENEKLFF,TGTGCCAGCAGCTTGGTTTGGGGGGAGAATGAAAAACTGTTTTTT,15,.,TRBV5-6,TRBJ1-4,once
CASSIGAGTLSYEQYF,TGTGCCAGTAGTATAGGGGCAGGCACCCTCTCCTACGAGCAGTACTTC,16,.,TRBV19,TRBJ2-7,.